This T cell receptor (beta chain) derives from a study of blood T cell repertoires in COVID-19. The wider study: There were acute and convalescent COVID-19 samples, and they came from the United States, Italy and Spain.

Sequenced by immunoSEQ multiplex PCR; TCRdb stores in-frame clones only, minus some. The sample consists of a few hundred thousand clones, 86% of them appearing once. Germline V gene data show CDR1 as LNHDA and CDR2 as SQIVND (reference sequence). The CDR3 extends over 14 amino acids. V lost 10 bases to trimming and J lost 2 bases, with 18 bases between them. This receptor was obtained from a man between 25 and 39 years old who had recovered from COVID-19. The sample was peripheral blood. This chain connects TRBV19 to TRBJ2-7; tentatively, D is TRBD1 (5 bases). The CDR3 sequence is CATSGYRTPYEQYF. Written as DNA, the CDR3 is TGTGCCACTTCAGGGTATCGCACCCCCTACGAGCAGTACTTC.